This TCR beta chain was profiled in a study of blood T cell repertoires in COVID-19. In the study overall: PBMCs, B-cell-depleted T cells, or T cells were the source of the cDNA or gDNA that made up the material.

The length of the CDR3 is 14 residues. V dropped 0 bases and J dropped 2 bases, with 5 bases sitting between them. Germline V gene data show CDR1 as SEHNR and CDR2 as FQNEAQ (reference sequence). This clone was recorded only once. Repertoires were generated with immunoSEQ multiplex PCR, while TCRdb's copy carries only in-frame clones and drops some. The table lists about 490,000 clones, 70% to 90% of them singletons, with 3.2% in the top ten. The rearrangement links TRBV7-9 to TRBJ1-5, with D hard to call. The sequence was collected from a human donor in a cohort sampled during active COVID-19. The sequenced material came from peripheral blood. The CDR3 is CASSLASGNQPQHF. The CDR3, as DNA: TGTGCCAGCAGCTTAGCTTCGGGCAATCAGCCCCAGCATTTT.